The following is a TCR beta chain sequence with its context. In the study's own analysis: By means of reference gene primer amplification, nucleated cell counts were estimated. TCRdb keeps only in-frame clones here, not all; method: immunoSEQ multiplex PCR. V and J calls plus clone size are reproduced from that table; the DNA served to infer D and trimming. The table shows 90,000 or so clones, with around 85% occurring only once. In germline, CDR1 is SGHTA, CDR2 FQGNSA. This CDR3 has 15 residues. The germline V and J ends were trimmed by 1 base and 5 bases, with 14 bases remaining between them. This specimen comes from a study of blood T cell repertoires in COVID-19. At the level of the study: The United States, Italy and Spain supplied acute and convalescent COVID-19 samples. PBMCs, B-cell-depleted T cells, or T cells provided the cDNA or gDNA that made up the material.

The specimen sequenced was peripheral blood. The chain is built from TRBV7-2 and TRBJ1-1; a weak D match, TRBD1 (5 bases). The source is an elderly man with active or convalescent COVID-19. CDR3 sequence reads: CASSLVGGLSTEAFF. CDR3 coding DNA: TGTGCCAGCAGCTTAGTGGGGGGTTTAAGTACTGAAGCTTTCTTT. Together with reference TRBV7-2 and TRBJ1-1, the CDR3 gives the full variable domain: GAGVSQSPSNKVTEKGKDVELRCDPISGHTALYWYRQSLGQGLEFLIYFQGNSAPDKSGLPSDRFSAERTGGSVSTLTIQRTQQEDSAVYLCASSLVGGLSTEAFFGQGTRLTVV.